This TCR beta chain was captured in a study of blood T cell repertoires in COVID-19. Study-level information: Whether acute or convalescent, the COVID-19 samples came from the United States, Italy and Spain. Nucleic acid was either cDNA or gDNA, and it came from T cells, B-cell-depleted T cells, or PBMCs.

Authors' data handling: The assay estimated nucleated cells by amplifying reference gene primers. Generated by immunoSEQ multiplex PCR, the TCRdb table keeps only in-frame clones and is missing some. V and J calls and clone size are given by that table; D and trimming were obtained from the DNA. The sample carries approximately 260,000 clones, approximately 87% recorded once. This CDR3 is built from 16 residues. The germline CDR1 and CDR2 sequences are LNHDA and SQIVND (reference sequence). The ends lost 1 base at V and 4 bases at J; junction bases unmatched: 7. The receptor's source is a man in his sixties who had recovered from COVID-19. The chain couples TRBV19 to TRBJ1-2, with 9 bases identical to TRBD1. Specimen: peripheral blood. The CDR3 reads CASSIGQRTGAYGYTF. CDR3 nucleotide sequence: TGTGCCAGTAGTATAGGTCAGCGGACAGGGGCCTATGGCTACACCTTC.